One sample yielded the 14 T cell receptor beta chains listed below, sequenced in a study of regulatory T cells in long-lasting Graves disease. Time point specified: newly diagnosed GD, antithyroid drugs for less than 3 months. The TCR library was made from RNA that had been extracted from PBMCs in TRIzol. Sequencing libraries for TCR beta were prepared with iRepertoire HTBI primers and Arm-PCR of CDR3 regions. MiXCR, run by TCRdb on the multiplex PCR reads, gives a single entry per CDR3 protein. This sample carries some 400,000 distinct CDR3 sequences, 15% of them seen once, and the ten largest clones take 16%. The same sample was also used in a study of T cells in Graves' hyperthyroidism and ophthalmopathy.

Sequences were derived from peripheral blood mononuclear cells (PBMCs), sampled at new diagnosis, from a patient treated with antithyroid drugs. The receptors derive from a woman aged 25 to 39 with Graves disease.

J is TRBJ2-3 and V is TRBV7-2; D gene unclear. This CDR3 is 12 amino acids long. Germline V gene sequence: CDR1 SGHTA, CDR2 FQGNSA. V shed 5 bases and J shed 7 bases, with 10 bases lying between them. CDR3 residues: CASSQSVNTQYF. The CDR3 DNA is TGTGCCAGCAGCCAGAGCGTAAATACGCAGTATTTT.

CDR3 sequence reads: CASSVRAGGETYEQYF. The CDR3 DNA sequence: TGTGCCAGCAGCGTAAGGGCGGGAGGCGAAACCTACGAGCAGTACTTC. This rearrangement joins TRBV9 to TRBJ2-7, with 8 positions matching TRBD2. The CDR3 extends over 16 amino acids. In germline, CDR1 is SGDLS, CDR2 YYNGEE. After removal of 1 base from V and 2 bases from J, the junction contained 8 bases not matched to a gene.

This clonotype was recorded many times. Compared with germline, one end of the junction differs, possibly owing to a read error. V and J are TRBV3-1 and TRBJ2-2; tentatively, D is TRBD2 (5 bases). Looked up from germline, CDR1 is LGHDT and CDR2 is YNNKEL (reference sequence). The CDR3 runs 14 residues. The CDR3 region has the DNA TGTGCCAGCGGCCAAGGGAGACACACCGGGGAGCTGTTTTTT. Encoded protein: CASGQGRHTGELFF.

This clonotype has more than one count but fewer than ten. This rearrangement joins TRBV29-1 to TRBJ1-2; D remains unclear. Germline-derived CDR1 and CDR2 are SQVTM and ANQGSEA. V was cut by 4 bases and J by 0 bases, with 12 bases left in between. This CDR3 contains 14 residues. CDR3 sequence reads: CSVVRVNANYGYTF. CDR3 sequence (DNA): TGCAGCGTTGTTCGGGTAAATGCTAACTATGGCTACACCTTC.

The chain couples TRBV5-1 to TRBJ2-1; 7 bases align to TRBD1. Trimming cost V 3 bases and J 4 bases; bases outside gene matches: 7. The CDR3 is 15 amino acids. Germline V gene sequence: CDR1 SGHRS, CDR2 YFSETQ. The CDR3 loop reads CASSSGTDYYNEQFF. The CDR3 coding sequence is TGCGCCAGCAGCTCTGGGACAGACTATTACAATGAGCAGTTCTTC.

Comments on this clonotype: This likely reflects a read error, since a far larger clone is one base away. The CDR3 nucleotides are TGTGCCAGCAGCAGGACTAGCGGGAGAGGGTACAATGAGCAGTACTTC. This gives the protein CASSRTSGRGYNEQYF. This chain uses TRBV11-2 with TRBJ2-3, with 13 bases identical to TRBD2. The J call may be wrong; the DNA end is better matched by TRBJ2-7. The CDR3 spans 16 residues. Germline V gene sequence: CDR1 SGHAT, CDR2 FQNNGV.

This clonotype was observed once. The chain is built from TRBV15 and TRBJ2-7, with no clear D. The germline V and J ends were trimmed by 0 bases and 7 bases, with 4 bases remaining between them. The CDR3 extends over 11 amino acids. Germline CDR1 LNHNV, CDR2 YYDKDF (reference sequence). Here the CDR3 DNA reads TGTGCCACCAGCAGAGATCGGGAGCAGTACTTC. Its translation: CATSRDREQYF.

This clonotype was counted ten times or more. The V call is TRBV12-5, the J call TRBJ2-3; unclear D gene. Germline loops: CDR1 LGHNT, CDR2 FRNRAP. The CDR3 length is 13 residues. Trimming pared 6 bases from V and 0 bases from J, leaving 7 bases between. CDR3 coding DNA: TGTGCTAGTGGACTCGGGAGCACAGATACGCAGTATTTT. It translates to CASGLGSTDTQYF.

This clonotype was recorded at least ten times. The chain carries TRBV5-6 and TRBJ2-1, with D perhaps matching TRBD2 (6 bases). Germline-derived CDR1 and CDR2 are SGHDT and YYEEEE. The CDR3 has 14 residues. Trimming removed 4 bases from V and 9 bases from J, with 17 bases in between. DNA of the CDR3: TGTGCCAGCAGCCCTAGACTAGACCCCGGTGAGCAGTTCTTC. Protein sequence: CASSPRLDPGEQFF.

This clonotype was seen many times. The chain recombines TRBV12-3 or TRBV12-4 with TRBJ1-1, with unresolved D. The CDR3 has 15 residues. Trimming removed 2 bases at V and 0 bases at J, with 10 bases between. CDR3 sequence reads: CASSLTGRMNTEAFF. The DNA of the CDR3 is TGTGCCAGCAGTTTAACCGGACGGATGAACACTGAAGCTTTCTTT.

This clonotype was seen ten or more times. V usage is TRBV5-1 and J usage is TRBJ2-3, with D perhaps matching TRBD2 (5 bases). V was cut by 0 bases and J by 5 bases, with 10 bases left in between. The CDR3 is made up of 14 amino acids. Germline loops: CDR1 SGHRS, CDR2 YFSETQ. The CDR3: CASSLGGPKDTQYF. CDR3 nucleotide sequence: TGCGCCAGCAGCTTGGGAGGGCCGAAAGATACGCAGTATTTT. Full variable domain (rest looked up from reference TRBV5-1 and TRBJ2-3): KAGVTQTPRYLIKTRGQQVTLSCSPISGHRSVSWYQQTPGQGLQFLFEYFSETQRNKGNFPGRFSGRQFSNSRSEMNVSTLELGDSALYLCASSLGGPKDTQYFGPGTRLTVL.

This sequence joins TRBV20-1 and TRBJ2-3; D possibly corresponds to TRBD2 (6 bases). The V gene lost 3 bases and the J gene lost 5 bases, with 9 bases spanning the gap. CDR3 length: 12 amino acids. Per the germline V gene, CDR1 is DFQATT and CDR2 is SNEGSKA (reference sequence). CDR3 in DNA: TGCAGTGCTAGCCCTAGCGTAGATACGCAGTATTTT. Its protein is CSASPSVDTQYF.

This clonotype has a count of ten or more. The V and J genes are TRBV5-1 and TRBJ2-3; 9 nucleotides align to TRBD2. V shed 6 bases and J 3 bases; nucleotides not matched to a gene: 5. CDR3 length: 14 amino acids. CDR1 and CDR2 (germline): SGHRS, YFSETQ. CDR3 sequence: CASNSGSLTDTQYF. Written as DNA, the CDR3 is TGCGCCAGCAATAGCGGGAGTCTTACAGATACGCAGTATTTT.

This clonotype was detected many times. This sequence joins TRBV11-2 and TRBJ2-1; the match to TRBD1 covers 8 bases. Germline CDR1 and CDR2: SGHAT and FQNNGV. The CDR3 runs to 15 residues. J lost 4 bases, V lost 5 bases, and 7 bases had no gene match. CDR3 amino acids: CASSPQGTGYNEQFF. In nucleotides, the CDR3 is TGTGCCAGCAGCCCTCAGGGGACAGGTTACAATGAGCAGTTCTTC.